This T cell receptor beta chain was captured in a study of blood T cell repertoires in COVID-19. Per the germline V gene, CDR1 is SGHTA and CDR2 is FQGTGA. Trimming removed 5 bases from V and 6 bases from J; junction bases left unmatched: 8. There are 16 residues in the CDR3. As processed by the authors: How many nucleated cells were present was estimated from reference gene primer amplification. TCRdb's table, derived via immunoSEQ multiplex PCR, lists solely in-frame clones and lacks some. For V, J and clone size, that table is used; D and trimming come from the DNA. The sample shows 95,000 to 150,000 clones, about 79% of them seen only once.

Sequenced material: peripheral blood. The TCR was taken from an older woman with acute or convalescent COVID-19. This sequence joins TRBV7-3 and TRBJ2-1; 12 bases agree with TRBD2. The CDR3 DNA follows: TGTGCCAGCAGCCGGATAGGACTAGCGGGGACCAATGAGCAGTTCTTC. Protein: CASSRIGLAGTNEQFF.